Listed here are 20 T cell receptor beta chains from one sample, sequenced in a study of blood T cell repertoires in COVID-19. Here immunoSEQ multiplex PCR was the method, and the copy in TCRdb shows in-frame clones only, minus some. Of about 250,000 clones in the sample, over 75% were seen once. The sample was PBMCs or T cells enriched from blood (not recorded which). Receptor source: a middle-aged man who had recovered from COVID-19.

This CDR3 is CASSPYGGLDSPLHF. In DNA, the CDR3 is TGTGCCAGTAGCCCATACGGGGGGCTCGACTCACCCCTCCACTTT. This chain connects TRBV19 to TRBJ1-6; perhaps TRBD1 as D (6 bases). This CDR3 region has 15 residues. V was cut by 6 bases and J by 10 bases, with 19 bases left in between. Germline V gene sequence: CDR1 LNHDA, CDR2 SQIVND (reference sequence).

V is TRBV6-4 and J is TRBJ1-2; 8 nucleotides align to TRBD1. V trimming: 6 bases; J trimming: 3 bases; junction bases outside the gene matches: 3. The germline gives CDR1 MRHNA, CDR2 SNTAGT. This CDR3 comprises 13 residues. The CDR3 spells CASRQGVDYGYTF. The CDR3 DNA sequence: TGTGCCAGCAGACAGGGGGTCGACTATGGCTACACCTTC.

This chain connects TRBV25-1 to TRBJ1-1; 7 bases line up with TRBD1. The V and J ends lost 8 bases and 2 bases, in that order; junction bases with no gene match: 5. Per the germline V gene, CDR1 is MGHDK and CDR2 is SYGVNS. This CDR3 spans 13 amino acids. CDR3 amino acids: CASRNRGNTEAFF. The CDR3 DNA reads TGTGCCAGCCGAAACAGGGGTAACACTGAAGCTTTCTTT.

The chain links TRBV3-1 (or the pseudogene TRBV3-2) to TRBJ1-4; 7 bases line up with TRBD1. The CDR3 spans 15 residues. Germline V gives CDR1 LGHDT, CDR2 YNNKEL (reference sequence). V shed 1 base and J 8 bases; nucleotides not matched to a gene: 7. CDR3 nucleotides: TGTGCCAGCAGCCAAGCTAAGGGGGCGGGAGAAAAACTGTTTTTT. This translates into CASSQAKGAGEKLFF.

This rearrangement joins TRBV15 to TRBJ2-7; possible D gene TRBD1, 5 bases. Trimming removed 5 bases at V and 3 bases at J, with 17 bases between. Per the germline V gene, CDR1 is LNHNV and CDR2 is YYDKDF (reference sequence). This CDR3 contains 15 residues. The CDR3 loop reads CATSRDARGVYEQYF. The CDR3 region has the DNA TGTGCCACCAGCCGCGACGCAAGGGGCGTCTACGAGCAGTACTTC.

The chain has TRBV28 and TRBJ2-1; tentative D call: TRBD1 (8 bases). V was cut by 5 bases and J by 4 bases, with 30 bases left in between. The CDR3 covers 20 residues. The V gene's germline CDR1 is MDHEN and CDR2 SYDVKM. CDR3 nucleotide sequence: TGTGCCAGCAGTAAACCGGATGTTTTACGGGGAGGGACAGGATACAATGAGCAGTTCTTC. As protein: CASSKPDVLRGGTGYNEQFF.

The V call is TRBV6-1, the J call TRBJ2-3, with TRBD1 matching 10 bases. The CDR3 is 14 residues long. V was clipped by 3 bases and J by 4 bases; unmatched bases: 1. Germline assignment: CDR1 MNHNS and CDR2 SASEGT. The CDR3 DNA reads as TGTGCCAGCAGTGAGGGACAGGGGTCAGATACGCAGTATTTT. Its protein product is CASSEGQGSDTQYF.

The genes are TRBV19 and TRBJ2-1; 15 bases are shared with TRBD2. The germline V gene encodes CDR1 LNHDA and CDR2 SQIVND (reference sequence). The CDR3 loop spans 21 amino acids. The trim removed 2 bases at V and 6 bases at J, leaving 17 bases unmatched. CDR3 DNA: TGTGCCAGTAGTATACTCCTTCGAGTCCCGGGACTAGCGGGAGGCCCCAATGAGCAGTTCTTC. Its protein is CASSILLRVPGLAGGPNEQFF.

This chain joins TRBV7-2 and TRBJ2-1, with a weak D call TRBD2 (5 bases). CDR3 length equals 14 residues. Germline lookup yields CDR1 SGHTA and CDR2 FQGNSA. Between the trimmed V and J ends, which lost 2 bases and 5 bases, there was a span of 10 bases. The chain's CDR3 is CASSLQADNNEQFF. CDR3 bases: TGTGCCAGCAGCTTACAAGCGGATAACAATGAGCAGTTCTTC. Drawing the rest from reference TRBV7-2 and TRBJ2-1, the complete variable domain is GAGVSQSPSNKVTEKGKDVELRCDPISGHTALYWYRQSLGQGLEFLIYFQGNSAPDKSGLPSDRFSAERTGGSVSTLTIQRTQQEDSAVYLCASSLQADNNEQFFGPGTRLTVL.

The chain uses TRBV7-9 and TRBJ2-6, with D perhaps matching TRBD2 (6 bases). The CDR3 has 18 amino acids. Germline-derived CDR1 and CDR2 are SEHNR and FQNEAQ (reference sequence). Deletions cut 3 bases from V and 0 bases from J, with 15 bases between. The CDR3 sequence is CASSFTGTASSGANVLTF. The CDR3 bases are TGTGCCAGCAGCTTCACCGGGACTGCTAGCTCTGGGGCCAACGTCCTGACTTTC.

V and J are TRBV7-9 and TRBJ1-4, with unresolved D. The CDR3 is made up of 14 amino acids. The V end was cut by 5 bases, the J end by 0 bases, with 7 bases between. Germline lookup yields CDR1 SEHNR and CDR2 FQNEAQ (reference sequence). DNA of the CDR3: TGTGCCAGCAGCAGAGGTGCAACTAATGAAAAACTGTTTTTT. Translating gives CASSRGATNEKLFF.

This clone occurred once. The genes are TRBV28 and TRBJ1-4; weak D call: TRBD1 (5 bases). Germline values: CDR1 MDHEN, CDR2 SYDVKM. V was cut by 5 bases and J by 5 bases, with 27 bases left in between. This CDR3 has 19 amino acids. CDR3 coding DNA: TGTGCCAGCAGTATGTACACAGGCGCGGCCTCTTCCGTCAATGAAAAACTGTTTTTT. This translates into CASSMYTGAASSVNEKLFF. The full variable domain, rest sourced from reference TRBV28 and TRBJ1-4, is DVKVTQSSRYLVKRTGEKVFLECVQDMDHENMFWYRQDPGLGLRLIYFSYDVKMKEKGDIPEGYSVSREKKERFSLILESASTNQTSMYLCASSMYTGAASSVNEKLFFGSGTQLSVL.

The chain recombines TRBV16 with TRBJ1-4, with no clear D. Germline-derived CDR1 and CDR2 are KGHSY and FQNENV. Deletions cut 3 bases from V and 0 bases from J, with 8 bases between. The CDR3 extends over 15 amino acids. CDR3 sequence reads: CASSQGVATNEKLFF. The CDR3 DNA reads TGTGCCAGCAGCCAGGGAGTGGCAACTAATGAAAAACTGTTTTTT.

This sequence joins TRBV5-1 and TRBJ1-2, with D possibly TRBD1 on 6 matching bases. CDR3 length: 17 residues. The V end lost 4 bases, the J end lost 2 bases, and 21 bases lay between the germline ends. Per the germline V gene, CDR1 is SGHRS and CDR2 is YFSETQ. Written as DNA, the CDR3 is TGCGCCAGCAGCCGAGACACAGGGAAATCCGACAACTATGGCTACACCTTC. The encoded protein is CASSRDTGKSDNYGYTF.

The J gene is TRBJ1-2, the V gene TRBV7-2; weak D call: TRBD1 (6 bases). The CDR3 has 14 amino acids. The V end lost 6 bases, the J end lost 8 bases, and 19 bases lay between the germline ends. The V gene's germline CDR1 is SGHTA and CDR2 FQGNSA. The chain's CDR3 is CASSHTPQGQGYTF. The CDR3 coding sequence is TGTGCCAGCAGTCATACACCGCAGGGGCAAGGCTACACCTTC.

The chain employs TRBV11-3 and TRBJ2-2, with a possible D match to TRBD1 (5 bases). Germline CDR1 and CDR2: SGHNT and YENEEA. Trimming left V 5 bases short and J 5 bases short, with 6 bases between. CDR3 length: 12 amino acids. The CDR3 nucleotides are TGTGCCAGCAGCCAGGGAACCGGGGAGCTGTTTTTT. Translated: CASSQGTGELFF.

The chain employs TRBV9 and TRBJ2-1; 13 nucleotides agree with TRBD2. V lost 4 bases and J lost 7; bases outside the gene matches: 5. CDR1 is SGDLS and CDR2 is YYNGEE in the germline V gene. This CDR3 is 15 amino acids long. The CDR3 is CASSPTSGGGNEQFF. CDR3 in DNA: TGTGCCAGCAGCCCTACTAGCGGGGGGGGAAATGAGCAGTTCTTC.

The chain couples TRBV4-3 to TRBJ1-4; D unresolved. Germline values: CDR1 LGHNA, CDR2 YSLEER. Trimming pared 0 bases from V and 8 bases from J, leaving 25 bases between. This CDR3 is built from 19 residues. The CDR3 coding sequence is TGCGCCAGCAGCCAAGATAGGAGGGCCTTCCTAGGAGGGCGGGAAAAACTGTTTTTT. Translated, it gives CASSQDRRAFLGGREKLFF.

V and J are TRBV6-5 and TRBJ1-1, with D possibly matching TRBD1 (6 bases). CDR1 MNHEY and CDR2 SVGAGI come from the germline V gene. CDR3 length: 13 amino acids. V lost 11 bases and J lost 1, with 14 bases in between. The CDR3 region has the DNA TGTGCCTGCCGGGACATCAGGAACACTGAAGCTTTCTTT. This codes for CACRDIRNTEAFF.

The rearrangement joins TRBV28 to TRBJ1-2; 8 bases fit TRBD1. Germline-derived CDR1 and CDR2 are MDHEN and SYDVKM. The CDR3 extends over 14 amino acids. V was clipped by 3 bases and J by 7 bases; unmatched bases: 7. The CDR3 sequence is CASSFRDRIGGYTF. As DNA, the CDR3 is TGTGCCAGCAGTTTCCGGGACAGGATTGGTGGCTACACCTTC.